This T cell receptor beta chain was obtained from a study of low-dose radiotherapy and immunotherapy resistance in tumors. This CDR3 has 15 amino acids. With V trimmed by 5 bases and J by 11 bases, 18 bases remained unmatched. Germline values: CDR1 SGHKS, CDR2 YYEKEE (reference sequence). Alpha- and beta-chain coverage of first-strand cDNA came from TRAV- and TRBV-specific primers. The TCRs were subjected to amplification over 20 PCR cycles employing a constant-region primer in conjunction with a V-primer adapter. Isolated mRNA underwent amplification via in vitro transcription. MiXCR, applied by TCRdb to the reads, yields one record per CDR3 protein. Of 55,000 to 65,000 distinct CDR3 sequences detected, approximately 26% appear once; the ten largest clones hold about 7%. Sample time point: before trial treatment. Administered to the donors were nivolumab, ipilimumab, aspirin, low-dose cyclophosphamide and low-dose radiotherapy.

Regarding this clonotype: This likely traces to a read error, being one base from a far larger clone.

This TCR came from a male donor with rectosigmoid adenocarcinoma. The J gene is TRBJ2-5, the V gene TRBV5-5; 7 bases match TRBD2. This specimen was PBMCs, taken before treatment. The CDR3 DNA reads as TGTGCCAGCAGGCCGGTCCTAGCAGGGACTAATGAGCAGTACTTC. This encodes CASRPVLAGTNEQYF.